The 5 T cell receptor beta chains in this list originate from one sample, sequenced in a study of CD8 T cells in Susac syndrome. Reverse transcription of roughly 0.45 to 1 ug RNA used random hexamers. One entry per CDR3 protein results from TCRdb running MiXCR on the immunoSEQ multiplex PCR reads. This sample has 150,000 to 160,000 distinct CDR3 sequences, with 85% to 95% found just once. Sequenced material: CD8+ T cells from PBMCs. These receptors came from a human donor with multiple sclerosis.

The rearrangement links TRBV27 to TRBJ2-5, with TRBD1 identical over 9 bases. Trimming removed 5 bases from V and 7 bases from J; junction bases left unmatched: 5. The CDR3 covers 13 residues. Germline-derived CDR1 and CDR2 are MNHEY and SMNVEV (reference sequence). CDR3 DNA sequence: TGTGCCAGCAGTCCCACAGGGGGCAGGACCCAGTACTTC. Its protein is CASSPTGGRTQYF.

The chain is built from TRBV10-3 and TRBJ1-5; no definite D call. V was clipped by 3 bases and J by 0 bases, with 3 bases between them. The CDR3 has 13 amino acids. In germline, CDR1 is ENHRY, CDR2 SYGVKD. In DNA, the CDR3 is TGTGCCATCAGTGAAGGTAGCAATCAGCCCCAGCATTTT. It codes for CAISEGSNQPQHF.

The rearrangement links TRBV9 to TRBJ2-7; D ambiguous. Trimming stripped 4 bases from V and 2 bases from J, with 13 bases between. CDR1 SGDLS and CDR2 YYNGEE come from the germline V gene. The CDR3 has 14 amino acids. The chain's CDR3 is CASSPTGSTYEQYF. The CDR3 nucleotides are TGTGCCAGCAGCCCGACCGGGTCGACCTACGAGCAGTACTTC.

In DNA, the CDR3 is TGCAGCGTTGATCCCGTCAGCTACAGGGGTGGGGGAAACACTGAAGCTTTCTTT. Encoded protein: CSVDPVSYRGGGNTEAFF. This rearrangement joins TRBV29-1 to TRBJ1-1; 7 positions match TRBD1. The J segment lost 2 bases and the V segment lost 3 bases, leaving 18 bases of the junction unmatched. CDR1 is SQVTM and CDR2 is ANQGSEA in the germline V gene. The CDR3 length is 18 residues.

This clonotype showed up just once. V is TRBV10-3 and J is TRBJ2-1; no definite D call. The CDR3 is 11 amino acids. Trimming left V 3 bases short and J 10 bases short, with 7 bases between. Germline CDR1 is ENHRY and CDR2 is SYGVKD. Here the CDR3 reads CAISDKREQFF. CDR3 DNA sequence: TGTGCCATCAGTGATAAGAGGGAGCAGTTCTTC.